Listed here are 6 T cell receptor beta chains from one sample, sequenced in a study of blood T cell repertoires in COVID-19. Only in-frame clones appear in the TCRdb table, and some are missing; sequencing was by immunoSEQ multiplex PCR. Found here are fewer than 400,000 clones, 85% to 90% of them singletons; the top ten hold 3%. Sequenced input: peripheral blood. These receptors all stem from a human donor in a cohort sampled during active COVID-19.

The chain links TRBV7-9 to TRBJ2-7; no definite D call. This CDR3 region has 13 residues. Looked up from germline, CDR1 is SEHNR and CDR2 is FQNEAQ (reference sequence). Trimming took 1 base from V and 7 from J, leaving 11 bases between them. The CDR3 DNA sequence: TGTGCCAGCAGCTTAGAGTCCGCCGGTGAGCAGTACTTC. Translating it yields CASSLESAGEQYF.

This chain joins TRBV24-1 and TRBJ2-2, with D perhaps TRBD2 (6 bases). Germline V CDR1 and CDR2: KGHDR, SFDVKD. V dropped 4 bases and J dropped 9 bases, with 23 bases sitting between them. The CDR3 runs 17 residues. Here the CDR3 reads CATSETLGGVGARELFF. For the CDR3, the DNA is TGTGCCACCAGTGAGACTTTGGGAGGAGTAGGGGCCAGGGAGCTGTTTTTT.

This chain's CDR3 is CASSLGTSGSGELFF. DNA of the CDR3: TGTGCCAGCAGCTTAGGGACTAGCGGGAGCGGGGAGCTGTTTTTT. The chain joins TRBV7-6 to TRBJ2-2, with TRBD2 matching over 13 bases. CDR1 SGHVS and CDR2 FNYEAQ come from the germline V gene. The CDR3 consists of 15 residues. V lost 1 base and J lost 7; bases outside the gene matches: 0.

This clone has at least ten counts. This rearrangement joins TRBV5-4 to TRBJ2-7, with D unclear. V was trimmed by 5 bases and J by 2 bases, leaving 17 bases between them. The germline V gene encodes CDR1 SGHNT and CDR2 YYREEE (reference sequence). The CDR3 is 15 amino acids. The DNA for the CDR3 is TGTGCCAGCAGGGCGGCCCCCAGCCCCACCTACGAGCAGTACTTC. Translated, it gives CASRAAPSPTYEQYF.

CDR3 region: CASSPLGGDGANVLTF. The CDR3 nucleotides read TGTGCCAGCAGCCCCCTCGGAGGGGACGGGGCCAACGTCCTGACTTTC. The chain employs TRBV9 and TRBJ2-6; possibly TRBD2 for D (6 bases). The germline CDR1 and CDR2 sequences are SGDLS and YYNGEE. This CDR3 has 16 residues. V was cut by 4 bases and J by 4 bases, with 15 bases left in between.

This clone occurred a few times. This CDR3 is also generated by other DNA sequences in the sample. The chain carries TRBV19 and TRBJ2-7, with TRBD1 matching 8 bases. This CDR3 region has 14 residues. V lost 1 base and J lost 2; bases outside the gene matches: 1. Germline V gene lookup returns CDR1 LNHDA and CDR2 SQIVND (reference sequence). The CDR3 DNA reads TGTGCCAGTAGTATAGGGACAGGGACCTACGAGCAGTACTTC. The encoded protein is CASSIGTGTYEQYF.